This T cell receptor beta chain was retrieved from a study of OX40 agonist ivuxolimab in advanced cancers. The wider study: Patients receiving dose escalation had hepatocellular carcinoma, melanoma, renal cell or head and neck cancer. Study findings and constraints: Part of the nonresponder group also had normalized T-cell clonal expansion that was low.

Details on this clone: As yet, its antigen is unknown.

The protocol was immunoSEQ multiplex PCR, while the TCRdb copy is restricted to in-frame clones and leaves out a portion. In the table there are under 45,000 clones, 80% of which are singletons. V was clipped by 4 bases and J by 0 bases; unmatched bases: 2. The CDR3 loop spans 14 amino acids. CDR1 is LNHDA and CDR2 is SQIVND in the germline V gene (reference sequence). Blood sampling was done at baseline, cycle 4 day 1, and cycle 7 day 1. The source was CD4+ or CD8+ T cells sorted from blood, collected in a trial of the OX40 agonist ivuxolimab. The chain recombines TRBV19 with TRBJ1-1, with TRBD1 matching 7 bases. This sequence originates from an adult with an advanced solid tumor such as melanoma, head and neck, liver or kidney cancer. The CDR3 spells CASSKDRVNTEAFF. CDR3 DNA sequence: TGTGCCAGTAGTAAAGACAGGGTGAACACTGAAGCTTTCTTT.